These T cell receptor beta chains were read from a single sample in a study of shared clonotypes between healthy human individuals. This table comes from immunoSEQ multiplex PCR, and its TCRdb copy is limited to in-frame clones, with some not included. The table shows roughly 1,500,000 clones, with 97% to 99% occurring only once. The sequenced material came from naive CD4+ T cells sorted from blood. The receptors derive from a man aged 25-40 years in good health. Both conserved end residues are part of each CDR3. The order of the fields is CDR3 protein, CDR3 DNA, J gene, clone size, V gene, D gene. A D gene is named only where the DNA matches it firmly. A row's size may be missing; if present it is once, few, many or a size class.

CDR3: CASSWRTSGRGSYNEQFF; DNA: TGTGCCAGCAGCTGGCGGACTAGCGGGAGGGGATCCTACAATGAGCAGTTCTTC; J: TRBJ2-1; size: .; V: TRBV7-9; D: TRBD2
CDR3: CASSESTSTYEQYF; DNA: TGTGCCAGCAGTGAATCGACATCTACCTACGAGCAGTACTTC; J: TRBJ2-7; size: .; V: TRBV25-1; D: .
CDR3: CASSQVGLARGNEQFF; DNA: TGCGCCAGCAGCCAAGTCGGTCTGGCCCGAGGCAATGAGCAGTTCTTC; J: TRBJ2-1; size: .; V: TRBV4-1; D: .
CDR3: CASSYSFGGPNTEAFF; DNA: TGTGCCAGCAGTTACTCGTTTGGGGGACCCAACACTGAAGCTTTCTTT; J: TRBJ1-1; size: .; V: TRBV6-5; D: .
CDR3: CASSSPGLALNEQYF; DNA: TGTGCCAGCAGCTCCCCCGGACTCGCATTAAACGAGCAGTACTTC; J: TRBJ2-7; size: .; V: TRBV7-2; D: .
CDR3: CASSILADISTDTQYF; DNA: TGTGCCAGTAGTATCCTGGCGGATATCAGCACAGATACGCAGTATTTT; J: TRBJ2-3; size: once; V: TRBV19; D: .
CDR3: CASSPSGEQGNEKLFF; DNA: TGTGCCAGCTCACCCTCCGGGGAGCAGGGTAATGAAAAACTGTTTTTT; J: TRBJ1-4; size: .; V: TRBV18; D: .
CDR3: CASSLGQGILGETQYF; DNA: TGCGCCAGCAGCTTGGGACAGGGAATCCTGGGGGAGACCCAGTACTTC; J: TRBJ2-5; size: .; V: TRBV5-1; D: TRBD1
CDR3: CASSLRVFLLRGDLGYTF; DNA: TGTGCCAGCAGCTTGCGCGTTTTTTTGTTAAGGGGGGATCTCGGCTACACCTTC; J: TRBJ1-2; size: .; V: TRBV5-8; D: .
CDR3: CASSPPSGGISPYEQYF; DNA: TGTGCCAGCTCACCACCGTCGGGAGGGATCTCCCCCTACGAGCAGTACTTC; J: TRBJ2-7; size: .; V: TRBV18; D: TRBD2
CDR3: CASSLANRGEQYF; DNA: TGTGCCAGCAGCTTGGCCAACAGGGGCGAGCAGTACTTC; J: TRBJ2-7; size: .; V: TRBV5-4; D: TRBD1
CDR3: CASSLVGGPGTQYF; DNA: TGTGCCAGCAGCTTAGTTGGAGGGCCCGGGACCCAGTACTTC; J: TRBJ2-5; size: .; V: TRBV7-8; D: .
CDR3: CASSQEGLSGNTIYF; DNA: TGCGCCAGCAGCCAAGAAGGGCTCTCTGGAAACACCATATATTTT; J: TRBJ1-3; size: .; V: TRBV4-3; D: .
CDR3: CASSLPARQETQYF; DNA: TGTGCCAGCAGCTTACCGGCTCGACAAGAGACCCAGTACTTC; J: TRBJ2-5; size: .; V: TRBV7-6; D: .
CDR3: CASSQEAHNSYNEQFF; DNA: TGCGCCAGCAGCCAAGAGGCCCATAACTCCTACAATGAGCAGTTCTTC; J: TRBJ2-1; size: .; V: TRBV5-1; D: .
CDR3: CASSAGTALYNEQFF; DNA: TGCGCCAGCAGCGCGGGGACTGCCCTCTACAATGAGCAGTTCTTC; J: TRBJ2-1; size: once; V: TRBV5-1; D: .